The T cell receptor (beta chain) described here comes from a study of shared T cell receptors in the human thymus. Germline V CDR1 and CDR2: SGDLS, YYNGEE. Trimming shortened V by 1 base and J by 1 base, and 18 bases separated the two germline ends. The CDR3 runs 18 residues. This clone was recorded a few times. Only in-frame clones appear in the TCRdb table, and some are missing; sequencing was by immunoSEQ multiplex PCR. This table has 500,000 to 850,000 clones, about 89% appearing once. These data were likewise used in another study, on human thymus T cells. That source notes: An apparent bias in V and J gene usage was seen in thymic and blood repertoires.

The clonotype was recovered from a boy younger than two with a congenital heart defect. The sequencing sample was made of thymocytes. The V call is TRBV9, the J call TRBJ2-1, with D possibly TRBD1 on 6 matching bases. The CDR3 nucleotides read TGTGCCAGCAGCGTACAGTTCGGTGGCAGGGGATCCTACAATGAGCAGTTCTTC. Translating gives CASSVQFGGRGSYNEQFF.